This T cell receptor (beta chain) was obtained from a study of shared clonotypes between healthy human individuals. The overall study: Sampling drew on donors who were a couple of women and a few men aged 18 to 49. General study results and limits: Among non-shared clonotypes, generation probabilities were lower than among those shared by all four donors. Rarefaction revealed incomplete sorted-subset sequencing despite large depth.

Per the germline V gene, CDR1 is MNHEY and CDR2 is SMNVEV (reference sequence). The CDR3 sequence is 14 residues long. In this sample, this clone turned up once. What it binds is not known. With a much larger clone just one base away, this may be a read error. At the deep level, the assay was run. Repertoires were generated with immunoSEQ multiplex PCR, while TCRdb's copy carries only in-frame clones and drops some. The data show 950,000 to 1,100,000 clones, around three quarters seen once. This receptor was taken from a man aged 18 to 30 in good health. Some clones in this sample may be carry-over from other donors' samples. The source material was memory CD4+ T cells from PBMCs. Specified subset: CD45RA-negative fraction. The J gene is TRBJ1-2, the V gene TRBV27; 10 bases are a match to TRBD1. The CDR3 region has the DNA TGTGCCCGCAGTAACCCGGACAGGGGGATAGGCTACACCTTC. Protein sequence: CARSNPDRGIGYTF.